This T cell receptor (beta chain) was retrieved from a study of T-cell reconstitution after alpha-beta-depleted transplantation in children. The CDR3 sequence is 14 residues long. Germline loops: CDR1 SEHNR, CDR2 FQNEAQ (reference sequence). Trimming stripped 3 bases from V and 7 bases from J, with 16 bases between. For TCRbeta, the library was prepared with unique molecular identifiers. TCRdb processed the PCR reads anew with MiXCR; each CDR3 protein has one entry. This sample has around 400,000 distinct CDR3 sequences; over 20% occur once, and the top ten carry approximately 3.8%. Specimen: PBMCs from the stem cell graft donor, collected from the stem cell graft. This sequence was found in a human donor who donated a stem cell graft to a child with acute myeloid leukemia. The chain links TRBV7-9 to TRBJ2-7, with a possible D match to TRBD1 (5 bases). CDR3 nucleotides: TGTGCCAGCAGCTTGAGGCAGGGAAACGAAGAGCAGTACTTC. This encodes CASSLRQGNEEQYF.